This is a list of T cell receptor beta chains from one sample in a study of tissue T cells after allogeneic stem cell transplantation. Repertoires were generated with immunoSEQ multiplex PCR, while TCRdb's copy carries only in-frame clones and drops some. The repertoire holds around 4,000 clones, with 74% as singletons. The input for sequencing was left colon tissue, taken at autopsy. These receptors were obtained from a woman aged 18-55 years with breast cancer. Each CDR3 is given with its conserved first and last residue. The D gene is left open where the match is weak. Clone size is given for some rows only: seen once, a few or many times, or a class if the clone is expanded.

.	TRBV7-2	.	TRBJ1-4	TGTGCCAGCAGCTTGAATGCCGGGGTGAATGAAAAACTGTTTTTT	CASSLNAGVNEKLFF
once	TRBV7-9	TRBD2	TRBJ2-7	TGTGCCAGCAGCCTAGGACTAGCGGGGATACCCTACGAGCAGTACTTC	CASSLGLAGIPYEQYF
.	TRBV4-2	TRBD1	TRBJ1-5	TGTGCCACCAGAGGGACAGGGGACAATCAGCCCCAGCATTTT	CATRGTGDNQPQHF
.	TRBV5-4	.	TRBJ2-5	TGTGCCAGCAGCGCGGAGGACATACGGTTAGAGACCCAGTACTTC	CASSAEDIRLETQYF
once	TRBV19	TRBD1	TRBJ2-1	TGTGCCAGTAGTATAATCGAGACAGGGGACGACAATGAGCAGTTCTTC	CASSIIETGDDNEQFF
.	TRBV12-3/TRBV12-4	TRBD1	TRBJ1-5	TGTGCCAGCACCCTGACAGGGGTTGAGCCCCAGCATTTT	CASTLTGVEPQHF
.	TRBV21-1	.	TRBJ1-5	TGTGCCAGCAGCAAATATGGATGGGGAATTTTGCCCCAGCATTTT	CASSKYGWGILPQHF
.	TRBV10-3	TRBD1	TRBJ1-3	TGTGCCATCAGTCGACAGGGCAACTCTGGAAACACCATATATTTT	CAISRQGNSGNTIYF
.	TRBV28	.	TRBJ2-7	TGTGCCAGCAGCTCTGCCCCTAGGGACTCCTACGAGCAGTACTTC	CASSSAPRDSYEQYF
.	TRBV5-1	TRBD2	TRBJ2-3	TGCGCCTCCCGATCCGGGACTAAAACAGATACGCAGTATTTT	CASRSGTKTDTQYF
few	TRBV3-1/TRBV3-2	.	TRBJ1-2	TGTGCCAGCAGCCCTTCCACGGGATCTGGCTACACCTTC	CASSPSTGSGYTF
.	TRBV6-5	.	TRBJ1-2	TGTGCCAGCATGTACAGGGAAGGAGGCTATGGCTACACCTTC	CASMYREGGYGYTF
.	TRBV2	.	TRBJ1-6	TGTGCCAGCAGGGTCTCCTATAATTCACCCCTCCACTTT	CASRVSYNSPLHF
.	TRBV27	.	TRBJ2-5	TGTGCCACCCAGAAAACAACAGGGACACACCAAGAGACCCAGTACTTC	CATQKTTGTHQETQYF